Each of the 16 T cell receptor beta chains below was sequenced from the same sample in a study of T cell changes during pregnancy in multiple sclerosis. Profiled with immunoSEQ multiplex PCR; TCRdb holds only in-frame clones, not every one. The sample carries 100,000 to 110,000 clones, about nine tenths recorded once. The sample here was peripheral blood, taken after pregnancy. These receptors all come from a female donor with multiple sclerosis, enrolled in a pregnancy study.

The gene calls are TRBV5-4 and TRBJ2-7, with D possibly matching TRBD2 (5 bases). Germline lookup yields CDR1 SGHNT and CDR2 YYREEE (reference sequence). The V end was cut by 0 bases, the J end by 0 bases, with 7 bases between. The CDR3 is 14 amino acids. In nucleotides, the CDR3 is TGTGCCAGCAGCTTGGATGGGAGCTCCTACGAGCAGTACTTC. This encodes CASSLDGSSYEQYF.

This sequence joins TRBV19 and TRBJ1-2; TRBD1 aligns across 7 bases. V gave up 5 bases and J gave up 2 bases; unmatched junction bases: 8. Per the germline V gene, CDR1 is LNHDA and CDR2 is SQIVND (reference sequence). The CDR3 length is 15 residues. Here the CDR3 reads CASSARQGGNYGYTF. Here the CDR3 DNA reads TGTGCCAGTAGTGCCCGACAGGGCGGCAACTATGGCTACACCTTC.

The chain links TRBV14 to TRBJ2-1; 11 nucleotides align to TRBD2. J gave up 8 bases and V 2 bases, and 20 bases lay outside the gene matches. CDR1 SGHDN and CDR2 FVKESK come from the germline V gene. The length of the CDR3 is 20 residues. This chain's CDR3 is CASSQQRTLGLAGLRDEQFF. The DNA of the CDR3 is TGTGCCAGCAGCCAACAAAGGACCCTAGGACTAGCGGGCCTAAGGGATGAGCAGTTCTTC. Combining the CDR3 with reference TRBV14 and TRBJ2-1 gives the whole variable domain EAGVTQFPSHSVIEKGQTVTLRCDPISGHDNLYWYRRVMGKEIKFLLHFVKESKQDESGMPNNRFLAERTGGTYSTLKVQPAELEDSGVYFCASSQQRTLGLAGLRDEQFFGPGTRLTVL.

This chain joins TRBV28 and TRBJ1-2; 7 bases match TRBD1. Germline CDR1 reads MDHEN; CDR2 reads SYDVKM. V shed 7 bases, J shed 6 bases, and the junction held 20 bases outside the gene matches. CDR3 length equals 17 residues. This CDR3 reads CASTQFRRQGELDGYTF. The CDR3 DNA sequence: TGTGCCAGCACCCAGTTTAGGCGACAGGGTGAATTGGATGGCTACACCTTC.

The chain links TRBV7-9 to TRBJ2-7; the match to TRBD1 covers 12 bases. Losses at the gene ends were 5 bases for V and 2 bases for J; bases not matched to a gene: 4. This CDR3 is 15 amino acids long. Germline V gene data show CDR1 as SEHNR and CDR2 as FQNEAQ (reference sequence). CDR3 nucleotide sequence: TGTGCCAGCAGCGCCGGGACAGGGGGCGCCTACGAGCAGTACTTC. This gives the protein CASSAGTGGAYEQYF. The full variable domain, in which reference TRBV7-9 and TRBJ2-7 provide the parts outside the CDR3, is DTGVSQNPRHKITKRGQNVTFRCDPISEHNRLYWYRQTLGQGPEFLTYFQNEAQLEKSRLLSDRFSAERPKGSFSTLEIQRTEQGDSAMYLCASSAGTGGAYEQYFGPGTRLTVT.

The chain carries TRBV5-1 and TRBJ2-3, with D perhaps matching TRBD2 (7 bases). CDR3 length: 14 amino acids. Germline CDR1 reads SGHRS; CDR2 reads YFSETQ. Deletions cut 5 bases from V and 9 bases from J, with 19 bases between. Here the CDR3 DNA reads TGCGCCAGCAGGGCGGGGGCAAGGGAGGAGACGCAGTATTTT. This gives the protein CASRAGAREETQYF.

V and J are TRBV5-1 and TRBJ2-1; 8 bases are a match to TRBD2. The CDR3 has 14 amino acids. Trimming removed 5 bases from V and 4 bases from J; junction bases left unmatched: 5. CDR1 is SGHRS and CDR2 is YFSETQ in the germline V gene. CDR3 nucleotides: TGCGCCAGCAGGCCCACTAGCGGATACAATGAGCAGTTCTTC. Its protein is CASRPTSGYNEQFF.

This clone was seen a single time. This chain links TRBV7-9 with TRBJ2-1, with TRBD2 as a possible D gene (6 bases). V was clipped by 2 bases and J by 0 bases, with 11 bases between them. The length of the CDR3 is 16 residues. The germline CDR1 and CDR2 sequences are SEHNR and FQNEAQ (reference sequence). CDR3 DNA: TGTGCCAGCAGCTTATACGCGGGGAGCTCCTACAATGAGCAGTTCTTC. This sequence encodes CASSLYAGSSYNEQFF. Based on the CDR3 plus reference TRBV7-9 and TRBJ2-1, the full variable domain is DTGVSQNPRHKITKRGQNVTFRCDPISEHNRLYWYRQTLGQGPEFLTYFQNEAQLEKSRLLSDRFSAERPKGSFSTLEIQRTEQGDSAMYLCASSLYAGSSYNEQFFGPGTRLTVL.

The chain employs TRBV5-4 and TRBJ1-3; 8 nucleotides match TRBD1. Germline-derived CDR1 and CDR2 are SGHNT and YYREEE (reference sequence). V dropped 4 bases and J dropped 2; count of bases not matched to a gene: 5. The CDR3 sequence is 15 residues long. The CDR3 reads CASSIAGGPGNTIYF. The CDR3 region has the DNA TGTGCCAGCAGCATCGCAGGGGGCCCTGGAAACACCATATATTTT. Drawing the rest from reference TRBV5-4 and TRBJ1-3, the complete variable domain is ETGVTQSPTHLIKTRGQQVTLRCSSQSGHNTVSWYQQALGQGPQFIFQYYREEENGRGNFPPRFSGLQFPNYSSELNVNALELDDSALYLCASSIAGGPGNTIYFGEGSWLTVV.

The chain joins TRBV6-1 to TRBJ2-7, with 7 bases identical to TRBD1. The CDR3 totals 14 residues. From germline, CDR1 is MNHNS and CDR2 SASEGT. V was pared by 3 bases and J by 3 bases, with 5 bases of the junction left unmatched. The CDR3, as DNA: TGTGCCAGCAGTGAGAATCCAGGGGGCTACGAGCAGTACTTC. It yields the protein CASSENPGGYEQYF.

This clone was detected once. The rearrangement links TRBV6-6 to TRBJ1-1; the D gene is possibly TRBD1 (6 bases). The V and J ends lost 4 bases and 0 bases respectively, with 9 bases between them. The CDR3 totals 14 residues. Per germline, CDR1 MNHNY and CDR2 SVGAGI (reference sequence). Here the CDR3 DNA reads TGTGCCAGCAGTTTACAGGGTTTGAACACTGAAGCTTTCTTT. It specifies CASSLQGLNTEAFF.

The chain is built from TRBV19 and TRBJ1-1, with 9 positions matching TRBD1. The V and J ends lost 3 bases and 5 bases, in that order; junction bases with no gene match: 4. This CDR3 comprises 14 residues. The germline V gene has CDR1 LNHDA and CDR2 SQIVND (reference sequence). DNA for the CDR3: TGTGCCAGTAGTATCGGGACAGGGTGGACTGAAGCTTTCTTT. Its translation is CASSIGTGWTEAFF.

The CDR3 sequence: CASSLSALASGAAGTGELFF. In DNA, the CDR3 is TGCGCCAGCAGCCTTTCTGCCCTGGCTAGCGGGGCGGCGGGGACCGGGGAGCTGTTTTTT. The V gene is TRBV4-3, the J gene TRBJ2-2; 9 bases align to TRBD2. The V segment lost 4 bases and the J segment 5 bases; nucleotides outside the gene matches: 20. The germline V gene has CDR1 LGHNA and CDR2 YSLEER. The CDR3 is 20 residues long.

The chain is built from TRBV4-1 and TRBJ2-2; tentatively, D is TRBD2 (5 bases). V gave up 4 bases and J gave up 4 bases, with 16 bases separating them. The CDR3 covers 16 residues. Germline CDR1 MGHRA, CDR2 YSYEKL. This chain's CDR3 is CASSPIARKGTGELFF. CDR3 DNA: TGCGCCAGCAGCCCAATAGCGAGGAAAGGCACCGGGGAGCTGTTTTTT.

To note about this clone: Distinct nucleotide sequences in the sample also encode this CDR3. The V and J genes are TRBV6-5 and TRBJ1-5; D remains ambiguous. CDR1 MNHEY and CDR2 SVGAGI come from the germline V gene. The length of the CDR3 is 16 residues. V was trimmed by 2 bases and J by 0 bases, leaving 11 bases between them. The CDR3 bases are TGTGCCAGCAGTTACGGTGGCAGATATAGCAATCAGCCCCAGCATTTT. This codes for CASSYGGRYSNQPQHF.

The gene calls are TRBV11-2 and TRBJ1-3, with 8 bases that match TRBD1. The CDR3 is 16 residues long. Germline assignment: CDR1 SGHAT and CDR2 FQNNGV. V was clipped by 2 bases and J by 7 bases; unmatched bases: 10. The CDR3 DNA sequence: TGTGCCAGCAGCTTACTACCCGGGACAGGTCTGAACACCATATATTTT. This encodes CASSLLPGTGLNTIYF.